What follows are 27 T cell receptor beta chains derived from one specimen sequenced in a study of neurological immune-mediated disorders. TCRdb processed the 5' RACE reads anew with MiXCR; each CDR3 protein has one entry. The data contain 66,000 or so distinct CDR3 sequences, 5.2% of them seen just once; the ten biggest clones take up 2.8%. The sample was PBMCs. The receptors come from a woman aged 25 to 39 with multiple sclerosis.

Many counts were recorded for this clonotype. The genes are TRBV7-2 and TRBJ1-2; D unclear. Trimming cost V 5 bases and J 7 bases, with 14 bases left between them. The germline CDR1 and CDR2 sequences are SGHTA and FQGNSA. The CDR3 has 13 residues. This CDR3 reads CASSPPARGGYTF. CDR3 nucleotide sequence: TGTGCCAGCAGCCCGCCCGCGCGGGGTGGCTACACCTTC. The whole variable domain, filled in from reference TRBV7-2 and TRBJ1-2, reads GAGVSQSPSNKVTEKGKDVELRCDPISGHTALYWYRQSLGQGLEFLIYFQGNSAPDKSGLPSDRFSAERTGGSVSTLTIQRTQQEDSAVYLCASSPPARGGYTFGSGTRLTVV.

Ten or more counts support this clonotype. The chain recombines TRBV20-1 with TRBJ1-1; TRBD1 aligns across 9 bases. Germline CDR1 is DFQATT and CDR2 is SNEGSKA (reference sequence). The CDR3 is made up of 15 amino acids. V shed 1 base and J 2 bases; nucleotides not matched to a gene: 5. The CDR3 nucleotides read TGCAGTGCTAGAGGCCCGGGACAGGGAAACACTGAAGCTTTCTTT. It specifies CSARGPGQGNTEAFF.

A word on this clonotype: One end of the junction is discordant with germline, which a read error may explain. This chain uses TRBV7-9 with TRBJ1-6; D is unresolved. This CDR3 contains 13 residues. Germline lookup yields CDR1 SEHNR and CDR2 FQNEAQ (reference sequence). In DNA form, the CDR3 reads TGTGCCAGCAGCTTAGTTCTCGAATCACCCCTCAACTTT. Encoded protein: CASSLVLESPLNF.

This clonotype was detected ten times or more. This chain uses TRBV20-1 with TRBJ2-3; TRBD2 aligns across 8 bases. Germline assignment: CDR1 DFQATT and CDR2 SNEGSKA (reference sequence). V lost 6 bases to trimming and J lost 0 bases; unmatched junction nucleotides: 5. The length of the CDR3 is 14 residues. The CDR3 DNA is TGCAGTGCCCCCTTAGCGGGGAGCACAGATACGCAGTATTTT. This gives the protein CSAPLAGSTDTQYF.

A note on this clonotype: Compared with germline, one end of the junction differs, possibly owing to a read error. This chain links TRBV5-1 with TRBJ1-5; tentative D call: TRBD1 (5 bases). The CDR3 length is 14 residues. Germline CDR1 SGHRS, CDR2 YFSETQ. This CDR3 is CASSWDPGDQPQNF. The CDR3 DNA sequence: TGCGCCAGCAGCTGGGACCCGGGGGACCAGCCCCAGAATTTT.

This clonotype was detected ten times or more. The genes are TRBV5-5 and TRBJ2-7, with D possibly matching TRBD2 (6 bases). CDR3 size: 14 residues. The V gene lost 0 bases and the J gene lost 5 bases, with 12 bases spanning the gap. The V gene's germline CDR1 is SGHKS and CDR2 YYEKEE (reference sequence). CDR3 sequence reads: CASSLEAGRNEQYF. CDR3 in DNA: TGTGCCAGCAGCTTGGAGGCAGGGAGGAACGAGCAGTACTTC.

A few counts support this clonotype. Given a much more abundant clone one base away, this may be a read error. The chain carries TRBV29-1 and TRBJ2-4; D gene uncertain. This CDR3 has 11 amino acids. Trimming pared 5 bases from V and 6 bases from J, leaving 8 bases between. Germline lookup yields CDR1 SQVTM and CDR2 ANQGSEA. The CDR3 loop reads CSVKWANIQYF. CDR3 bases: TGCAGCGTTAAGTGGGCAAACATTCAGTACTTC.

Ten or more counts support this clonotype. The chain recombines TRBV12-3 or TRBV12-4 with TRBJ1-1, with D tentatively TRBD1 (5 bases). With 4 bases removed from V and 0 bases from J, the gap between germline ends came to 9 bases. The CDR3 is 14 residues long. This CDR3 is CASSSGLMNTEAFF. The CDR3 bases are TGTGCCAGCAGTTCGGGACTGATGAACACTGAAGCTTTCTTT.

This clonotype was recorded many times. The V gene is TRBV5-1, the J gene TRBJ2-3; TRBD1 agrees at 10 bases. Per the germline V gene, CDR1 is SGHRS and CDR2 is YFSETQ. J was trimmed by 2 bases and V by 2 bases; bases with no gene match: 5. This CDR3 region has 16 residues. CDR3 in amino acids: CASSFRTGGNTDTQYF. The CDR3 DNA follows: TGCGCCAGCAGCTTCCGGACAGGGGGGAACACAGATACGCAGTATTTT.

Points on this clonotype: A much bigger clone sits one base away, suggesting this may be a read error. The chain is built from TRBV7-9 and TRBJ2-2; D call uncertain. The germline gives CDR1 SEHNR, CDR2 FQNEAQ (reference sequence). There are 14 residues in the CDR3. V lost 5 bases, J lost 3 bases, and 10 bases lay in between. The CDR3 reads CASSLPMDTGELFF. The DNA for the CDR3 is TGTGCCAGCAGCCTCCCCATGGACACCGGGGAGCTGTTTTTT.

In this sample, this clonotype turned up a few times. The chain has TRBV7-2 and TRBJ2-4, with a tentative D call TRBD1 (6 bases). Germline CDR1 is SGHTA and CDR2 is FQGNSA. The CDR3 is 15 amino acids. Deletions cut 5 bases from V and 11 bases from J, with 22 bases between. Here the CDR3 reads CASSARHREESVQYF. In DNA form, the CDR3 reads TGTGCCAGCAGCGCCCGTCACAGGGAAGAGTCGGTTCAGTACTTC.

This clonotype was recorded many times. The rearrangement joins TRBV4-1 to TRBJ2-4; D perhaps matches TRBD1 (5 bases). Germline V CDR1 and CDR2: MGHRA, YSYEKL. The V end was cut by 0 bases, the J end by 4 bases, with 16 bases between. CDR3 length equals 17 residues. The CDR3 DNA sequence: TGCGCCAGCAGCCAAGATCCCCCTTCAGGGCTTAAAAACATTCAGTACTTC. Its protein is CASSQDPPSGLKNIQYF.

This clonotype occurred many times. The chain joins TRBV18 to TRBJ2-7; the match to TRBD1 covers 8 bases. The CDR3 extends over 14 amino acids. CDR1 and CDR2 (germline): KGHSH, LQKENI. Trimming took 3 bases from V and 2 from J; bases not matched to a gene: 3. Here the CDR3 reads CASSPDRGTYEQYF. For the CDR3, the DNA is TGTGCCAGCTCACCTGACAGGGGAACCTACGAGCAGTACTTC.

The chain employs TRBV6-6 and TRBJ2-7, with 7 bases identical to TRBD2. Trimming cost V 5 bases and J 7 bases; bases outside gene matches: 8. Germline V gives CDR1 MNHNY, CDR2 SVGAGI (reference sequence). The CDR3 extends over 13 amino acids. The CDR3 DNA follows: TGTGCCAGCAGTCCTAGGGACTATAAAGAGCAGTACTTC. It encodes CASSPRDYKEQYF.

The chain carries TRBV5-1 and TRBJ2-1, with 14 bases that match TRBD2. Trimming at V came to 5 bases and at J to 9 bases, leaving 4 bases not matched to a gene. CDR1 SGHRS and CDR2 YFSETQ come from the germline V gene. The CDR3 has 14 residues. CDR3 sequence: CASRTSGGAFEQFF. CDR3 bases: TGCGCCAGCAGGACTAGCGGGGGGGCATTTGAGCAGTTCTTC.

The chain uses TRBV11-2 and TRBJ1-1, with D possibly matching TRBD1 (5 bases). CDR1 and CDR2 (germline): SGHAT, FQNNGV. Trimming took off 5 bases at V and 1 base at J, with 17 bases between the two ends. CDR3 size: 16 residues. The CDR3 nucleotides read TGTGCCAGCAGCCAACGGCGGGGGGGGGAGAACACTGAAGCTTTCTTT. This translates into CASSQRRGGENTEAFF.

In its sample, this clonotype was seen many times. CDR3 loop: CASSYSAIMNTEAFF. The CDR3 DNA sequence: TGCGCCAGCAGCTATTCAGCGATCATGAACACTGAAGCTTTCTTT. This chain joins TRBV5-1 and TRBJ1-1; D remains unclear. The CDR3 extends over 15 amino acids. Germline V lookup: CDR1 SGHRS, CDR2 YFSETQ. Deletions cut 3 bases from V and 0 bases from J, with 12 bases between.

This clonotype was recorded many times. This chain connects TRBV5-6 to TRBJ2-5, with a weak D call TRBD2 (6 bases). Per the germline V gene, CDR1 is SGHDT and CDR2 is YYEEEE. This CDR3 contains 13 residues. V lost 3 bases to trimming and J lost 5 bases, with 11 bases between them. CDR3 in DNA: TGTGCCAGCAGCTCGGACGGAGGGGAGACCCAGTACTTC. Translation: CASSSDGGETQYF.

This clonotype was recorded at least ten times. This chain connects TRBV7-6 to TRBJ2-1; D perhaps matches TRBD2 (6 bases). Trimming left V 3 bases short and J 6 bases short, with 9 bases between. Germline V gene lookup returns CDR1 SGHVS and CDR2 FNYEAQ. The CDR3 extends over 13 amino acids. This CDR3 reads CASSFGTANEQFF. The DNA for the CDR3 is TGTGCCAGCAGCTTCGGGACTGCCAATGAGCAGTTCTTC.

There are many counts of this clonotype. This rearrangement joins TRBV20-1 to TRBJ2-1, with unresolved D. CDR3 length equals 14 residues. V shed 3 bases and J shed 7 bases, with 16 bases lying between them. The germline V gene has CDR1 DFQATT and CDR2 SNEGSKA (reference sequence). The CDR3 sequence: CSARTRKSNNEQFF. The DNA for the CDR3 is TGCAGTGCTAGGACGCGAAAGTCCAATAATGAGCAGTTCTTC.

With respect to this clonotype: The conserved phenylalanine or tryptophan is not found at the CDR3 terminus, so this likely reflects a read error. This rearrangement joins TRBV20-1 to TRBJ2-6; no firm D call. Germline V CDR1 and CDR2: DFQATT, SNEGSKA (reference sequence). The V end was cut by 0 bases, the J end by 5 bases, with 5 bases between. The CDR3 contains 13 residues. CDR3 region: CSARDHRANVLTN. The CDR3 nucleotides are TGCAGTGCTAGAGATCATAGGGCCAACGTCCTGACTAAC.

This clonotype was seen at least ten times. V usage is TRBV20-1 and J usage is TRBJ2-3; TRBD2 matches at 12 bases. Germline V gene sequence: CDR1 DFQATT, CDR2 SNEGSKA (reference sequence). Germline trimming cut 5 bases from V and 7 bases from J; bases unmatched to any gene: 7. The CDR3 spans 14 residues. CDR3 in amino acids: CSARLAGDLNTQYF. CDR3 DNA sequence: TGCAGTGCTCGACTAGCGGGGGACCTGAATACGCAGTATTTT.

Ten or more counts support this clonotype. V gene TRBV6-5 combines with J gene TRBJ1-2; tentatively, D is TRBD1 (5 bases). CDR1 and CDR2 from the germline V gene are MNHEY and SVGAGI. The CDR3 spans 13 residues. Trimming removed 10 bases at V and 3 bases at J, with 15 bases between. For the CDR3, the DNA is TGTGCCACCACAGCCCCAGGGTACTATGGCTACACCTTC. Amino acids: CATTAPGYYGYTF.

This clonotype was seen at least ten times. J is TRBJ1-1 and V is TRBV10-3; D unresolved. This CDR3 region has 13 residues. V gave up 10 bases and J gave up 1 base, with 13 bases separating them. Germline CDR1 reads ENHRY; CDR2 reads SYGVKD. This chain's CDR3 is CATAGNENTEAFF. DNA of the CDR3: TGTGCCACCGCCGGGAATGAGAACACTGAAGCTTTCTTT.

This clonotype appeared many times. This chain links TRBV5-1 with TRBJ2-3; the D gene is possibly TRBD1 (5 bases). Germline CDR1 reads SGHRS; CDR2 reads YFSETQ. CDR3 length: 14 residues. Trimming removed 0 bases from V and 9 bases from J, with 14 bases in between. The CDR3 loop reads CASSLAMGQETQYF. For the CDR3, the DNA is TGCGCCAGCAGCTTGGCTATGGGGCAGGAGACGCAGTATTTT.

This clonotype was seen repeatedly, ten times or more. This chain links TRBV18 with TRBJ1-1, with 9 positions matching TRBD1. This CDR3 region has 15 residues. V shed 5 bases, J shed 0 bases, and the junction held 4 bases outside the gene matches. The germline V gene has CDR1 KGHSH and CDR2 LQKENI. The CDR3 region is CASSADRGMNTEAFF. In nucleotides, the CDR3 is TGTGCCAGCTCAGCGGACAGGGGCATGAACACTGAAGCTTTCTTT.

At least ten counts were recorded for this clonotype. The gene calls are TRBV6-1 and TRBJ2-5; a possible D gene is TRBD1 (6 bases). Germline V gives CDR1 MNHNS, CDR2 SASEGT. The V end was cut by 6 bases, the J end by 5 bases, with 16 bases between. The CDR3 runs 14 residues. The CDR3 sequence is CASRQYRAAETQYF. The DNA of the CDR3 is TGTGCCAGCAGACAATACAGGGCGGCGGAGACCCAGTACTTC.